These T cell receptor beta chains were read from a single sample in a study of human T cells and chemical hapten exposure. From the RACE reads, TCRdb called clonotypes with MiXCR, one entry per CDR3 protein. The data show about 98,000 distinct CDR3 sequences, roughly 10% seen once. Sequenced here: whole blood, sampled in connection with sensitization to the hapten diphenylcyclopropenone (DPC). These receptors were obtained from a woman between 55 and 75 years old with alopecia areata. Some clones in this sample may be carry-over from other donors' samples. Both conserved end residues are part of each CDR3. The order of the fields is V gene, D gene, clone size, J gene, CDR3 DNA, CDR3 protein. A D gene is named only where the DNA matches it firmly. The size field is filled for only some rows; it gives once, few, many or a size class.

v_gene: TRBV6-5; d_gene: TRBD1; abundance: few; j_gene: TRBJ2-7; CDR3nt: TGTGCCAGCAGTCAGGACAGGGGCGAGCAGTACTTC; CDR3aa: CASSQDRGEQYF
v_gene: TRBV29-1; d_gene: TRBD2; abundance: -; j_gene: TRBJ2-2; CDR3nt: TGCAGCGCCTCTACTAGCGGGGGGGCAGAGACCGGGGAGCTGTTTTTT; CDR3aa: CSASTSGGAETGELFF
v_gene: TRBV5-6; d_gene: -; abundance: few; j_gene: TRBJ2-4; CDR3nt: TGTGCCACCGAGGTGGGCCCCCTCATTCAGTACTTC; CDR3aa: CATEVGPLIQYF
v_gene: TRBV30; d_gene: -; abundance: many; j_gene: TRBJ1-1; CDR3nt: TGTGCCTGGAGTGCGGATACCCCCGCGACTTTCTTT; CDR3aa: CAWSADTPATFF
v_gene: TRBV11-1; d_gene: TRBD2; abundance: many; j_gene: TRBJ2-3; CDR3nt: TGTGCCAGCAGCCATCGACTAGCGGGGGGCCCCACAGATACGCAGTATTTT; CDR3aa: CASSHRLAGGPTDTQYF
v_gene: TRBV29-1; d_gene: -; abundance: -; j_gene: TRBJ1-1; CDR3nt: TGCAGCGCGGGGGAACTAAACACTGAAGCTTTCTTT; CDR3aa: CSAGELNTEAFF
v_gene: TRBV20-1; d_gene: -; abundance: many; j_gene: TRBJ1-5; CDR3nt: TGCAGTGCAGAACCCAGGGTGGGTAGCAATCAGCCCCAGCATTTT; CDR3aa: CSAEPRVGSNQPQHF
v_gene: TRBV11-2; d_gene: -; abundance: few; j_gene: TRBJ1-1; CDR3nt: TGTGCCAGCAGCCGGGGGACTCCTCAAAACACTGAAGCTTTCTTT; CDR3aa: CASSRGTPQNTEAFF
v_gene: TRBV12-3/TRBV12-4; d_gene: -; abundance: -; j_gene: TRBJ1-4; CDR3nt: TGTGCCAGCAGCAGGTGGGGAGAAAAACTGTTTTTT; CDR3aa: CASSRWGEKLFF
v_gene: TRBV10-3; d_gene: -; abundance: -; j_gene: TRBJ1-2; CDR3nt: TGTGCCATCCAACAACAGAACTATGGCTACACCTTC; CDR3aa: CAIQQQNYGYTF
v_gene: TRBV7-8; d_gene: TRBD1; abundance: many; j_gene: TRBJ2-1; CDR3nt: TGTGCCAGCAGCCCAAGACAGGGATCAGGTTCCTACAATGAGCAGTTCTTC; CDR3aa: CASSPRQGSGSYNEQFF
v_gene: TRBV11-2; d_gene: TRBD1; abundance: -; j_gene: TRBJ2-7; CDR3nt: TGTGCCAGCAGCCTAATCGACAGGGGTTTTGAGCAGTACTTC; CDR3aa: CASSLIDRGFEQYF
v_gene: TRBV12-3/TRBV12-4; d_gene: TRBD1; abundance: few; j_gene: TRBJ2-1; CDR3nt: TGTGCCAGCAGTCCGGGACAGACCTACAATGAGCAGTTCTTC; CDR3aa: CASSPGQTYNEQFF
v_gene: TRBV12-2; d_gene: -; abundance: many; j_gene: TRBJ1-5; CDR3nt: TGTGCAAGTCGCTTAGACCGGGTTGAAGGGGCGGTTCAGCCCCAGCATTTT; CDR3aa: CASRLDRVEGAVQPQHF
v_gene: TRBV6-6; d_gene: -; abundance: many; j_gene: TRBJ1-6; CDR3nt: TGTGCCAGCAGTTACGCCACTAATAATTCACCCCTCCACTTT; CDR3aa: CASSYATNNSPLHF
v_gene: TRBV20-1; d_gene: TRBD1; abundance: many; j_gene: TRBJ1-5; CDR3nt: TGCAGTGCCCACCGGGACAGAAATCAGCCCCAGCATTTT; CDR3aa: CSAHRDRNQPQHF
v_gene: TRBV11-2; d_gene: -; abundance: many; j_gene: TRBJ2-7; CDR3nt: TGTGCCAGCAGCTTAGTCTCTGGCCTTTACGAGCAGTACTTC; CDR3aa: CASSLVSGLYEQYF
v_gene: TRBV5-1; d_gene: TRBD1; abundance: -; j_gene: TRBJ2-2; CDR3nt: TGCGCCACCCAGGGCCCGGGACAGGGGACAACCGGGGAGCTGTTTTTT; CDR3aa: CATQGPGQGTTGELFF
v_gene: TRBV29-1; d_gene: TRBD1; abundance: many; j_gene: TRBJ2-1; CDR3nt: TGCAGCGTGGAAGGACAGGGTAGAGCTGAGCAGTTCTTC; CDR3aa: CSVEGQGRAEQFF
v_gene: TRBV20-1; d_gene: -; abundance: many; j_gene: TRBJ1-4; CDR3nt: TGCAGTGCTCAACTACCGGATAATGAAAAACTGTTTTTT; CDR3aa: CSAQLPDNEKLFF
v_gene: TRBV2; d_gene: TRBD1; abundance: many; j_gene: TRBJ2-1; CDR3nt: TGTGCCAGCAGTGGGACAGGTTACAATGAGCAGTTCTTC; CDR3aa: CASSGTGYNEQFF
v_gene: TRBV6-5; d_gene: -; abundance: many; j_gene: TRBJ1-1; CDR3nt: TGTGCCAGCAGTGCCCTCCCGGACACTGAAGCTTTCTTT; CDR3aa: CASSALPDTEAFF
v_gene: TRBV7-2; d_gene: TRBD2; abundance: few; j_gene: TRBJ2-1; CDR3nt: TGTGCCAGCAGCTTAGTGGCTAGCGGGGGAGAGCAGTTCTTC; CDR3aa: CASSLVASGGEQFF
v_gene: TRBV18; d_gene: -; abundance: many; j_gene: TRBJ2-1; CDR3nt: TGTGCCAGCTCACCCCAAGGCCATGAGCAGTTCTTC; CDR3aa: CASSPQGHEQFF
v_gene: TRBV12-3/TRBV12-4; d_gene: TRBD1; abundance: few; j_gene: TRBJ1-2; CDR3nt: TGTGCCAGCAGTTTAAGGACAGGAGGCTCCGGAGGCTACACCTTC; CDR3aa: CASSLRTGGSGGYTF
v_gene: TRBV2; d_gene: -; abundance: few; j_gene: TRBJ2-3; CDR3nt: TGTGCCAGCATCCGGGATAGCACAGATACGCAGTATTTT; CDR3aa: CASIRDSTDTQYF
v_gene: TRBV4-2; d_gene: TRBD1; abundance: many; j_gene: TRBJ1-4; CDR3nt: TGTGCCAGCAGCCAAGATCGGGGACAGTCTAATGAAAAACTGTTTTTT; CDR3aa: CASSQDRGQSNEKLFF
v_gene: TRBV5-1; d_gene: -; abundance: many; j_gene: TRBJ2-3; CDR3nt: TGCGCCAGCAGCTTGGCCGGGCAGATTGCAGATACGCAGTATTTT; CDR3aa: CASSLAGQIADTQYF
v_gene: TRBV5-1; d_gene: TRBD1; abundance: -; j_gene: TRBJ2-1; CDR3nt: TGCGCCAGCAGCTTGTCGCCAGCAGGGGGCTCCTACAATGAGCAGTTCTTC; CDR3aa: CASSLSPAGGSYNEQFF
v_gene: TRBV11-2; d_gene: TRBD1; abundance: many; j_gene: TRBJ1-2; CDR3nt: TGTGCCAGCAGTAAACCGGGACAGCACTATGGCTACACCTTC; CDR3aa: CASSKPGQHYGYTF
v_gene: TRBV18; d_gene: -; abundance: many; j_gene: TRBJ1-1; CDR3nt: TGTGCCAGCTCAGATTCGACGAACACTGAAGCTTTCTTT; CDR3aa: CASSDSTNTEAFF
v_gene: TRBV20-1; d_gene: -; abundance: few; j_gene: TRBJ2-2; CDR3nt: TGCAGTGCTAGAGACCCTCAGGAGGGACCCACCGGGGAGCTGTTTTTT; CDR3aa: CSARDPQEGPTGELFF
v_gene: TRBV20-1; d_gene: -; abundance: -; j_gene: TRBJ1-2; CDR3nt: TGCAGTGCTAGAGACAGGTTTTTAGGCTACACCTTC; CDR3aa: CSARDRFLGYTF
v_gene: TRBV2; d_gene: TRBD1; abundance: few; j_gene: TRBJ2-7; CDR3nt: TGTGCCAGCAGGGGGACAGTCCCGTACTTC; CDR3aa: CASRGTVPYF
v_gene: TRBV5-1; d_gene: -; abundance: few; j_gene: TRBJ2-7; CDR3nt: TGCGCCAGCAGCTTGGCTTCAGGAATACCCCACGAGCAGTACTTC; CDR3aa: CASSLASGIPHEQYF
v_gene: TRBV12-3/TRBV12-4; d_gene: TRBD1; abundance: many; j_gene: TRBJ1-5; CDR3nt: TGTGCCAGCAGGGCGGGGACAGGAGAGAATCAGCCCCAGCATTTT; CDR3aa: CASRAGTGENQPQHF
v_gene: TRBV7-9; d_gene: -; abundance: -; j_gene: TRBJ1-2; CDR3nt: TGTGCCAGCCGCGGGTCAGGGGATGCTAACTATGGCTACACCTTC; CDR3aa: CASRGSGDANYGYTF
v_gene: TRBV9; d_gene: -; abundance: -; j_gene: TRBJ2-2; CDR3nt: TGTGCCAGCAGCGAGACATTAGCGGAAAACCATTACGCGAACACCGGGGAGCTGTTTTTT; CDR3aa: CASSETLAENHYANTGELFF
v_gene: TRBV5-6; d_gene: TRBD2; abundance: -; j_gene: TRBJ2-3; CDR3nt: TGTGCCAGCAGCTTGACTAGCGGGGGGGAGGATACGCAGTATTTT; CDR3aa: CASSLTSGGEDTQYF
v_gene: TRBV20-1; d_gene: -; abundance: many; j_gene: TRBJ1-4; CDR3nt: TGCAGTGCAACACGGGGGACGAGGAATGAAAAACTGTTTTTT; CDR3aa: CSATRGTRNEKLFF
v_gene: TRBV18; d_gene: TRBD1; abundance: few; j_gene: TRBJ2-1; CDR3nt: TGTGCCAGCTCAACTACGACCGCGACAGGGTACAATGAGCAGTTCTTC; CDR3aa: CASSTTTATGYNEQFF
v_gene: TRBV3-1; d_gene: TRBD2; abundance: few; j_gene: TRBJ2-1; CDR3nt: TGTGCCAGCAGCCAAGATGTAGCGGGGACCAATGAGCAGTTCTTC; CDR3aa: CASSQDVAGTNEQFF
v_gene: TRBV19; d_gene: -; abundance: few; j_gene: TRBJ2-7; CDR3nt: TGTGCCAGTAGTATCTCGGGCGGGGGCCTCTACGAGCAGTACTTC; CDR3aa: CASSISGGGLYEQYF
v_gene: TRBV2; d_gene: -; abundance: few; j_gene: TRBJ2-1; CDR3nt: TGTGCCAGCACCCTAACGGGGGAGAGTAGGAATGAGCAGTTCTTC; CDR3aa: CASTLTGESRNEQFF
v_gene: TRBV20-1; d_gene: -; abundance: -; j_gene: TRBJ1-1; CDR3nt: TGCAGTGCCAGCGGGGGGTTTGGCACTGAAGCTTTCTTT; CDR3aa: CSASGGFGTEAFF
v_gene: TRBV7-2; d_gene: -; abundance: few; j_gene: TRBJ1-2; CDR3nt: TGTGCCAGCAGCTCGGGCCCGGCGCCCTCTGGCTACACCTTC; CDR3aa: CASSSGPAPSGYTF
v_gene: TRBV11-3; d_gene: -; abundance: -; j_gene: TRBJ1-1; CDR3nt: TGTGCCAGCAGCTCCGTCACAGGGTCTTCCGAAGCTTTCTTT; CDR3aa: CASSSVTGSSEAFF
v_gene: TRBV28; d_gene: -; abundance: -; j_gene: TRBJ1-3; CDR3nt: TGTGCCAGCAGCCGACCGTCCTCTGGAAACACCATATATTTT; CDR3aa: CASSRPSSGNTIYF
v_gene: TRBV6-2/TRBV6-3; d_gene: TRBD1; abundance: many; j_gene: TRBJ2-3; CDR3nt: TGTGCCAGCAGTCCCAGGGACAGGGTCACAGATACGCAGTATTTT; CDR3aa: CASSPRDRVTDTQYF
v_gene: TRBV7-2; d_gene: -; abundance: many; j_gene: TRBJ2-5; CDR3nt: TGTGCCAGCAGCTTAGCAACCGGGTGGGGGCTCGGGACCCAGTACTTC; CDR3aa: CASSLATGWGLGTQYF
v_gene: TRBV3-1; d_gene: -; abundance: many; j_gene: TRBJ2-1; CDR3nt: TGTGCCAGCAGCTTTCTCGACGAGCAGTTCTTC; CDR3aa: CASSFLDEQFF
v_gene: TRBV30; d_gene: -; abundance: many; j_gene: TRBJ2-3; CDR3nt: TGTGCCTGGAGTTATCTTAAGGGAGATACGCAGTATTTT; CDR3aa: CAWSYLKGDTQYF
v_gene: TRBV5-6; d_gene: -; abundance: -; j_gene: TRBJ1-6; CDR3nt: TGTTCCAGCAGCTTCGGGCAGGAGAGTTCACCCCTCCACTTT; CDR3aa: CSSSFGQESSPLHF
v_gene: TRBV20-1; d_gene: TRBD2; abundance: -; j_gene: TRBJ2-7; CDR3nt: TGCAGTGCTAGAGTGCGGGGGATCTACGAGCAGTACTTC; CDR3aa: CSARVRGIYEQYF
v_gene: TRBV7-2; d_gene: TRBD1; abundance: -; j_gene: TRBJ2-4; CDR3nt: TGTGCCAGCAGCTTAGACAGGGGGCGCTTGGCCAAAAACATTCAGTACTTC; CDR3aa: CASSLDRGRLAKNIQYF
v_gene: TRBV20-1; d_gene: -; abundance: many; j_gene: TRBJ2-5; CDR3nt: TGCAGTGCTAGAAGGCTTCTCGGGCCCAGACGAGGGGAGACCCAGTACTTC; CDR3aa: CSARRLLGPRRGETQYF
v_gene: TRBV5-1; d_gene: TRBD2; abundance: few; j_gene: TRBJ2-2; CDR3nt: TGCGCCAGCAGACCGGGAGGAGTGGGCACCGGGGAGCTGTTTTTT; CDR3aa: CASRPGGVGTGELFF